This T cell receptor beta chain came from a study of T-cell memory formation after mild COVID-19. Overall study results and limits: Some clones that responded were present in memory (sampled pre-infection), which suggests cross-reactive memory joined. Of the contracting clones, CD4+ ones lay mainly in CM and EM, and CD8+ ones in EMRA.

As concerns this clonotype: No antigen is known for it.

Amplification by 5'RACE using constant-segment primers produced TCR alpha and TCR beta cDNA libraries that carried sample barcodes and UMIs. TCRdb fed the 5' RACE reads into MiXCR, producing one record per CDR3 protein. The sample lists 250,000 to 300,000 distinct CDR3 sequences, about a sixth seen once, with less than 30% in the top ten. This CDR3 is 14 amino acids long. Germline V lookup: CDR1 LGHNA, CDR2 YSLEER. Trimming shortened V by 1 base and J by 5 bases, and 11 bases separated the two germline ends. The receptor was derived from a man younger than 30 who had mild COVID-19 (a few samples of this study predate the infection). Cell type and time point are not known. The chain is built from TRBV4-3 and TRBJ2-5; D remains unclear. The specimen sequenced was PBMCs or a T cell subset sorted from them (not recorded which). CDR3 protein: CASSQVSGVETQYF. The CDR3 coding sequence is TGCGCCAGCAGCCAAGTATCTGGCGTCGAGACCCAGTACTTC.